The source of this T cell receptor (beta chain) is a study of identical twins. In TCRdb, the 5' RACE reads were re-called with MiXCR into one record per CDR3 protein. The sample records 650,000 to 750,000 distinct CDR3 sequences, approximately 22% being singletons. CDR3 size: 16 residues. The junction had 8 bases not matched to a gene; V was cut back by 0 bases and J by 2 bases. Germline V gives CDR1 DFQATT, CDR2 SNEGSKA (reference sequence). A word on this clonotype: Antigen specificity is unknown.

The study, taken as a whole, reports: The study found weaker excess twin sharing in beta out-of-frame sequences. Out-of-frame alpha sequences that twins shared showed excess low generation probability.

The data also belong to a second study, concerning T cells expressing NK-cell markers.

This chain connects TRBV20-1 to TRBJ2-7, with TRBD1 matching over 9 bases. Sequenced material: PBMCs. The clonotype originates from a woman under 30 in good health. The CDR3 DNA sequence: TGCAGTGCTAGAGATCCCGGACAGGGGCGACCCTACGAGCAGTACTTC. It codes for CSARDPGQGRPYEQYF.